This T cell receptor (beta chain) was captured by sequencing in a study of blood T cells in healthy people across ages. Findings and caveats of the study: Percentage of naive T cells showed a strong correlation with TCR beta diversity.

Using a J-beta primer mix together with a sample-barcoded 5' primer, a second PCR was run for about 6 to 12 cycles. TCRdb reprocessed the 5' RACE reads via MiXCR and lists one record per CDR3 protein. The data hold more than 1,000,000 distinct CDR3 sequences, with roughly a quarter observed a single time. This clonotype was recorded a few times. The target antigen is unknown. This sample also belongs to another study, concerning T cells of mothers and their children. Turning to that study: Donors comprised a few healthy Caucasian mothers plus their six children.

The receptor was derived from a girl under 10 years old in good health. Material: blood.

CDR3: CASSQDHEAFSYEQYF. In nucleotides, the CDR3 is TGTGCCAGCAGCCAAGATCACGAGGCCTTTAGCTACGAGCAGTACTTC. The genes are TRBV3-1 and TRBJ2-1, with D uncertain. The DNA end is a closer match to TRBJ2-7, so the J assignment may be wrong. This CDR3 has 16 residues. Germline V gene sequence: CDR1 LGHDT, CDR2 YNNKEL (reference sequence).